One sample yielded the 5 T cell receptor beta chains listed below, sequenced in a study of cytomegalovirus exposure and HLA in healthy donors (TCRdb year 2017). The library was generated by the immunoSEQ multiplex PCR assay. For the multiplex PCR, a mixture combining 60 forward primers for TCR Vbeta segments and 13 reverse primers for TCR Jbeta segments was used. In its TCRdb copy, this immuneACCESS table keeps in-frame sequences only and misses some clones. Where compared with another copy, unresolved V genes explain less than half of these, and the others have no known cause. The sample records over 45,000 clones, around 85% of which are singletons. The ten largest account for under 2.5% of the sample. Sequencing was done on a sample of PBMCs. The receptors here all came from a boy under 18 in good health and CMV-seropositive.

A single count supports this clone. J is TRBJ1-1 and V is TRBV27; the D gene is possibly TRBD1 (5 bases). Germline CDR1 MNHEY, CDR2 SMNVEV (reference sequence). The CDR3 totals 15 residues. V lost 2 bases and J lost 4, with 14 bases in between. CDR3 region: CASSLGGTRGTEAFF. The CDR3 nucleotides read TGTGCCAGCAGTTTAGGGGGGACCCGGGGCACTGAAGCTTTCTTT.

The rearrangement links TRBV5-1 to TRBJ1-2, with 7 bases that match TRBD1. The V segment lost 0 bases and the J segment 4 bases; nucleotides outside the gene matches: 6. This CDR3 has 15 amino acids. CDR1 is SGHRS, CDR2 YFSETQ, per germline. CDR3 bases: TGCGCCAGCAGCTTGGAGGGGGCTATCCTCTATGGCTACACCTTC. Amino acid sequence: CASSLEGAILYGYTF.

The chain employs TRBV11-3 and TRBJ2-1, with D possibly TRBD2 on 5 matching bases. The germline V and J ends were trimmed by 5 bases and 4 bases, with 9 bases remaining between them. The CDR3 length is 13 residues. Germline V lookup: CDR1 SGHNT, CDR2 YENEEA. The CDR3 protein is CASSPRGYNEQFF. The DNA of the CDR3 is TGTGCCAGCAGCCCCCGAGGGTACAATGAGCAGTTCTTC.

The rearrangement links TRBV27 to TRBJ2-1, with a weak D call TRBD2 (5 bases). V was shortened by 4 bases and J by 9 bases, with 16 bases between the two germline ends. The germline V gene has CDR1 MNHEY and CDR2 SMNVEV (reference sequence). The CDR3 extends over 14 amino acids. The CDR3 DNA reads TGTGCCAGCAGTTCCTCTGGGAGATTTAGTGAGCAGTTCTTC. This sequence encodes CASSSSGRFSEQFF.

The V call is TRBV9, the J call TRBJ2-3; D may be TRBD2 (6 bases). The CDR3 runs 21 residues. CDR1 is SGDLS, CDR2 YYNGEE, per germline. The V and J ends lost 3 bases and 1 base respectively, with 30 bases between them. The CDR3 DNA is TGTGCCAGCAGCGCCGGGGTCTGGCGGGGACCATCTATGAGCGGCACAGATACGCAGTATTTT. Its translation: CASSAGVWRGPSMSGTDTQYF. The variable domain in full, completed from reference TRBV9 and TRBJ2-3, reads DSGVTQTPKHLITATGQRVTLRCSPRSGDLSVYWYQQSLDQGLQFLIQYYNGEERAKGNILERFSAQQFPDLHSELNLSSLELGDSALYFCASSAGVWRGPSMSGTDTQYFGPGTRLTVL.